This TCR beta chain is drawn from a study of control samples from healthy donors and cancer patients. The sample holds a few counts of this clone. The table came from immunoSEQ multiplex PCR; TCRdb's copy has only in-frame clones and leaves some out. The sample has about 170,000 clones, roughly 90% seen once. The TCR originated in a man under 40 in good health. Sequencing was carried out using blood.

CDR3 region: CASSERRWTDTQYF. CDR3 bases: TGTGCCAGCAGTGAACGGAGGTGGACAGATACGCAGTATTTT. This chain links TRBV2 with TRBJ2-3, with D tentatively TRBD2 (5 bases). Germline CDR1 reads SNHLY; CDR2 reads FYNNEI. Trimming cost V 2 bases and J 3 bases, with 9 bases left between them. This CDR3 region has 14 residues.